This entry lists 23 T cell receptor beta chains sequenced from one sample in a study of T-cell memory formation after mild COVID-19. TCRdb ran MiXCR on the 5' RACE reads and lists one entry per CDR3 protein. The profile shows under 300,000 distinct CDR3 sequences, 16% of them singletons. The material sequenced was PBMCs or a T cell subset sorted from them (not recorded which). These receptors were obtained from a man between 18 and 29 years old who had mild COVID-19 (a few samples of this study predate the infection). Cell type and time point are not known.

The chain uses TRBV12-3 or TRBV12-4 and TRBJ2-3, with 8 bases fitting TRBD2. V lost 6 bases, J lost 0 bases, and 8 bases stayed unmatched. This CDR3 contains 16 residues. The CDR3 here is CASRANSGASTDTQYF. The CDR3 DNA is TGTGCCAGCAGGGCTAATAGCGGGGCTAGCACAGATACGCAGTATTTT.

This clonotype has only a few counts. The chain recombines TRBV6-2 or TRBV6-3 with TRBJ1-1, with D unclear. This CDR3 has 11 residues. Deletions cut 6 bases from V and 11 bases from J, with 13 bases between. Germline V lookup: CDR1 MNHEY, CDR2 SVGEGT. The CDR3 reads CASSYLMRAFF. Here the CDR3 DNA reads TGTGCCAGCAGCTATCTGATGAGGGCTTTCTTT.

There are a few counts of this clonotype. This chain links TRBV2 with TRBJ2-1, with no clear D. V was cut by 9 bases and J by 4 bases, with 19 bases left in between. CDR3 length: 15 residues. Germline V CDR1 and CDR2: SNHLY, FYNNEI. CDR3: CARALGVGIYNEQFF. CDR3 coding DNA: TGTGCCAGAGCGTTAGGCGTGGGAATTTACAATGAGCAGTTCTTC.

This clonotype was picked up a small number of times. The rearrangement joins TRBV20-1 to TRBJ2-5, with no clear D. The V gene lost 6 bases and the J gene lost 3 bases, with 8 bases spanning the gap. This CDR3 has 11 residues. CDR1 is DFQATT, CDR2 SNEGSKA, per germline (reference sequence). The CDR3 protein is CSAPEKETQYF. CDR3 sequence (DNA): TGCAGTGCCCCAGAAAAAGAGACCCAGTACTTC.

This sequence joins TRBV6-2 or TRBV6-3 and TRBJ2-5, with 9 positions matching TRBD1. J gave up 5 bases and V 6 bases, and 7 bases lay outside the gene matches. This CDR3 region has 14 residues. Germline-derived CDR1 and CDR2 are MNHEY and SVGEGT. CDR3 nucleotides: TGTGCCAGCAGCCGGATCGGGACAGGGGAGACCCAGTACTTC. Translated: CASSRIGTGETQYF.

The rearrangement uses TRBV5-1 and TRBJ2-7, with 9 bases lining up with TRBD1. This CDR3 region has 15 residues. With 4 bases clipped from V and 6 bases from J, the junction kept 11 bases outside the gene matches. Per the germline V gene, CDR1 is SGHRS and CDR2 is YFSETQ. The chain's CDR3 is CASSPRPGTGFEQYF. DNA for the CDR3: TGCGCCAGCAGCCCCCGTCCCGGGACAGGGTTCGAGCAGTACTTC.

This clonotype appeared a few times. The CDR3 DNA follows: TGTGCCAGCAGCTTAGCGAAGGGACAGACCCATGAAAAACTGTTTTTT. Translating gives CASSLAKGQTHEKLFF. V is TRBV7-9 and J is TRBJ1-4, with 7 bases that match TRBD1. Germline V lookup: CDR1 SEHNR, CDR2 FQNEAQ (reference sequence). This CDR3 is 16 amino acids long. The ends lost 0 bases at V and 6 bases at J; junction bases unmatched: 7.

The chain is built from TRBV4-3 and TRBJ1-3; no reliable D call. This CDR3 spans 19 amino acids. Trimming removed 0 bases from V and 0 bases from J, with 18 bases in between. The germline V gene has CDR1 LGHNA and CDR2 YSLEER. CDR3 DNA sequence: TGCGCCAGCAGCCAAGATGCAAGAAGGAGTCAGAGCTCTGGAAACACCATATATTTT. Amino acids: CASSQDARRSQSSGNTIYF.

The chain employs TRBV6-2 or TRBV6-3 and TRBJ1-4, with TRBD1 matching over 7 bases. CDR1 and CDR2 from the germline V gene are MNHEY and SVGEGT. J gave up 4 bases and V 8 bases, and 4 bases lay outside the gene matches. The length of the CDR3 is 13 residues. This CDR3 reads CASVRQGNEKLFF. The CDR3 coding sequence is TGTGCCAGCGTCCGACAGGGTAATGAAAAACTGTTTTTT.

CDR3 loop: CASSGLRPPVPPFYPANSPLHF. The CDR3 DNA reads TGTGCCAGTAGTGGGCTCCGTCCTCCGGTACCGCCATTCTACCCCGCCAATTCACCCCTCCACTTT. The V and J genes are TRBV19 and TRBJ1-6, with D unresolved. V gave up 5 bases and J gave up 7 bases, with 36 bases separating them. This CDR3 contains 22 residues. Germline CDR1 and CDR2: LNHDA and SQIVND (reference sequence).

This clonotype was counted at least ten times. The chain recombines TRBV7-2 with TRBJ1-1; D not resolved. Germline V lookup: CDR1 SGHTA, CDR2 FQGNSA. The V gene lost 1 base and the J gene lost 5 bases, with 11 bases spanning the gap. This CDR3 region has 14 residues. The CDR3 reads CASSLGLRGTEAFF. The CDR3, as DNA: TGTGCCAGCAGCTTAGGTTTACGAGGGACTGAAGCTTTCTTT.

This chain uses TRBV12-3 or TRBV12-4 with TRBJ1-5; perhaps TRBD1 as D (5 bases). The V gene lost 7 bases and the J gene lost 6 bases, with 19 bases spanning the gap. This CDR3 spans 15 amino acids. CDR3 DNA: TGTGCCAGCATTCAACCCGGGACGCAGGGTCAGCCCCAGCATTTT. Translation: CASIQPGTQGQPQHF.

The J gene is TRBJ2-3, the V gene TRBV12-3 or TRBV12-4, with a possible D match to TRBD1 (6 bases). The CDR3 has 14 residues. Trimming took off 5 bases at V and 4 bases at J, with 13 bases between the two ends. The chain's CDR3 is CASSHPGVPDTQYF. Here the CDR3 DNA reads TGTGCCAGCAGTCATCCAGGGGTCCCAGATACGCAGTATTTT.

This clonotype was seen a handful of times. This chain links TRBV4-1 with TRBJ1-1; TRBD1 might be the D (5 bases). This CDR3 has 13 residues. Germline CDR1 MGHRA, CDR2 YSYEKL. V was cut by 0 bases and J by 11 bases, with 13 bases left in between. CDR3 nucleotides: TGCGCCAGCAGCCAAGATCAGAGCAGGGTCGCTTTCTTT. Encoded protein: CASSQDQSRVAFF.

This clonotype is deemed medium-sized. The chain combines TRBV5-6 with TRBJ1-2; D is uncertain. Germline CDR1 SGHDT, CDR2 YYEEEE. This CDR3 is built from 12 residues. Between the trimmed V and J ends, which lost 3 bases and 5 bases, there was a span of 8 bases. The CDR3 loop reads CASSSGGYGYTF. CDR3 DNA: TGTGCCAGCAGCTCCGGTGGATATGGCTACACCTTC.

The chain joins TRBV4-3 to TRBJ1-6, with a weak D call TRBD1 (5 bases). Per the germline V gene, CDR1 is LGHNA and CDR2 is YSLEER. V lost 1 base and J lost 3, with 10 bases in between. This CDR3 contains 16 residues. CDR3 sequence reads: CASSQASTVYNSPLHF. As DNA, the CDR3 is TGCGCCAGCAGCCAAGCTTCGACAGTCTATAATTCACCCCTCCACTTT.

The table lists this clonotype with a few counts. CDR3 sequence (DNA): TGTGCCAGCAGTTACACAGGGTATGGCTCACCCCTCCACTTT. This sequence encodes CASSYTGYGSPLHF. This chain links TRBV28 with TRBJ1-6, with a possible D match to TRBD1 (6 bases). This CDR3 contains 14 residues. Trimming removed 4 bases at V and 10 bases at J, with 14 bases between. Germline V gene data show CDR1 as MDHEN and CDR2 as SYDVKM.

This clonotype was detected a few times. V usage is TRBV12-3 or TRBV12-4 and J usage is TRBJ2-7, with a tentative D call TRBD1 (6 bases). V was shortened by 6 bases and J by 2 bases, with 11 bases between the two germline ends. This CDR3 has 13 residues. The chain's CDR3 is CASSRTETYEQYF. CDR3 DNA sequence: TGTGCCAGCAGCCGGACAGAAACCTACGAGCAGTACTTC.

The sample holds a few counts of this clonotype. V usage is TRBV20-1 and J usage is TRBJ1-4; 8 bases map to TRBD1. V lost 0 bases and J lost 10; bases outside the gene matches: 4. The length of the CDR3 is 13 residues. Germline V gene lookup returns CDR1 DFQATT and CDR2 SNEGSKA (reference sequence). CDR3: CSAREDRDRKLFF. The CDR3 region has the DNA TGCAGTGCTAGAGAGGACAGGGATAGAAAACTGTTTTTT.

The chain is built from TRBV6-5 and TRBJ2-5, with a possible D match to TRBD1 (6 bases). Trimming took 5 bases from V and 3 from J, leaving 13 bases between them. The CDR3 runs 14 residues. The germline gives CDR1 MNHEY, CDR2 SVGAGI. The CDR3 loop reads CASSPQGGEETQYF. The CDR3 region has the DNA TGTGCCAGCAGTCCACAGGGTGGCGAAGAGACCCAGTACTTC.

The chain links TRBV27 to TRBJ2-1; TRBD2 aligns across 7 bases. CDR1 MNHEY and CDR2 SMNVEV come from the germline V gene (reference sequence). CDR3 length: 16 amino acids. The ends lost 1 base at V and 4 bases at J; junction bases unmatched: 7. Here the CDR3 reads CASSLFGGEPYNEQFF. The CDR3 nucleotides read TGTGCCAGCAGTTTATTTGGGGGGGAGCCTTACAATGAGCAGTTCTTC.

This chain links TRBV3-1 with TRBJ2-2; tentatively, D is TRBD1 or TRBD2 (5 bases each). The V gene lost 6 bases and the J gene lost 1 base, with 9 bases spanning the gap. The CDR3 is 14 amino acids. CDR1 and CDR2 from the germline V gene are LGHDT and YNNKEL (reference sequence). The CDR3 is CASRLRGNTGELFF. CDR3 DNA: TGTGCCAGCAGGTTGAGGGGGAACACCGGGGAGCTGTTTTTT.

V gene TRBV28 combines with J gene TRBJ1-2; D unclear. V shed 3 bases and J shed 4 bases, with 6 bases lying between them. Germline V CDR1 and CDR2: MDHEN, SYDVKM. This CDR3 has 12 amino acids. This CDR3 reads CASSFGLYGYTF. For the CDR3, the DNA is TGTGCCAGCAGTTTCGGCCTCTATGGCTACACCTTC.